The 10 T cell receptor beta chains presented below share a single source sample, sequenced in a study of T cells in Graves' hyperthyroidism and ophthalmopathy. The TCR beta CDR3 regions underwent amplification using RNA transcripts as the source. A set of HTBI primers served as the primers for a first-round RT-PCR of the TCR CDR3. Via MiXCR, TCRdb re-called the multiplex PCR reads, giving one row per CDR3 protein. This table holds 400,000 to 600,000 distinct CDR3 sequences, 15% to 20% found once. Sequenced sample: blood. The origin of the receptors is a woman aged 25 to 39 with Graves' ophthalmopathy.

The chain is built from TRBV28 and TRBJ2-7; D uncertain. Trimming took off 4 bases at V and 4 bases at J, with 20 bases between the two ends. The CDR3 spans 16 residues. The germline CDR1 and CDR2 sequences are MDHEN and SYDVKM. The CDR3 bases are TGTGCCAGCAGTTCCCCATCGGAACACTTAGGGTACGAGCAGTACTTC. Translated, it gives CASSSPSEHLGYEQYF.

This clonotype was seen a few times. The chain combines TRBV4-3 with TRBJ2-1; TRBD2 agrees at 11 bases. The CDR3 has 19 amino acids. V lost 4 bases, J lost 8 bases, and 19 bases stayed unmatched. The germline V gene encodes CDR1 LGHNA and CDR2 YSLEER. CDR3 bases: TGCGCCAGCAGCCCCTTTGGGGCTAGCGGGAGGATACTGCGGGATGAGCAGTTCTTC. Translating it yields CASSPFGASGRILRDEQFF.

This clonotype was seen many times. The CDR3 loop reads CASSTQVRFSYEQYF. DNA of the CDR3: TGTGCCAGCAGTACCCAAGTCAGGTTCTCCTACGAGCAGTACTTC. The chain joins TRBV6-2 or TRBV6-3 to TRBJ2-7; no firm D call. Trimming stripped 5 bases from V and 0 bases from J, with 14 bases between. The CDR3 is 15 amino acids. Germline V gives CDR1 MNHEY, CDR2 SVGEGT.

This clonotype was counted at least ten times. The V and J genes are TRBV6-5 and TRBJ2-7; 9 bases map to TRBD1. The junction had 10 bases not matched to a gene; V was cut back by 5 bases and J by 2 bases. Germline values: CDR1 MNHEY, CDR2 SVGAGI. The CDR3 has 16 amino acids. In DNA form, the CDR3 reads TGTGCCAGCAGTGCTCCCTCCGGGACAGGGCCCTACGAGCAGTACTTC. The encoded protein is CASSAPSGTGPYEQYF.

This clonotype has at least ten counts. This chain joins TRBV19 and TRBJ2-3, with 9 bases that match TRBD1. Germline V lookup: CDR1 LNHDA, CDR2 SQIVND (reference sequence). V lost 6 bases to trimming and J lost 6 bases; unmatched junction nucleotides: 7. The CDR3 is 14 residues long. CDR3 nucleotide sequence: TGTGCCAGTAGATCGGACAGGGGAGAGGATACGCAGTATTTT. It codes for CASRSDRGEDTQYF.

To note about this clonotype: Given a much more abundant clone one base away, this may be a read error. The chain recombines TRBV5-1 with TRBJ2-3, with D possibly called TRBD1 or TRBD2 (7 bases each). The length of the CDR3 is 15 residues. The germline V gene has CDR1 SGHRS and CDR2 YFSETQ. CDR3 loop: CATGTQGGSGDTRYF. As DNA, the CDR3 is TGCGCCACCGGTACTCAGGGGGGGAGTGGAGATACGCGGTATTTT.

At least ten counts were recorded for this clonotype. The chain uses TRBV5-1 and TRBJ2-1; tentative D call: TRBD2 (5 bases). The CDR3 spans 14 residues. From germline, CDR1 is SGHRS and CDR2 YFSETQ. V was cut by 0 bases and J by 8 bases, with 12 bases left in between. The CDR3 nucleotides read TGCGCCAGCAGCTTGGCGCTAGCACTGGATGAGCAGTTCTTC. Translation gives CASSLALALDEQFF.

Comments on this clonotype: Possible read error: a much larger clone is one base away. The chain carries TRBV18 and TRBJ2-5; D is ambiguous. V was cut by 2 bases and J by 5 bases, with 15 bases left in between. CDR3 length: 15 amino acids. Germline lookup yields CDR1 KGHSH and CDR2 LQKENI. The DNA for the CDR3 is TGTGCCAGCTCACCATCGGGCTGGGGTCAGGAGACCCAGTACTTC. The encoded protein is CASSPSGWGQETQYF. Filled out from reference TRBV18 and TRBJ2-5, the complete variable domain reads NAGVMQNPRHLVRRRGQEARLRCSPMKGHSHVYWYRQLPEEGLKFMVYLQKENIIDESGMPKERFSAEFPKEGPSILRIQQVVRGDSAAYFCASSPSGWGQETQYFGPGTRLLVL.

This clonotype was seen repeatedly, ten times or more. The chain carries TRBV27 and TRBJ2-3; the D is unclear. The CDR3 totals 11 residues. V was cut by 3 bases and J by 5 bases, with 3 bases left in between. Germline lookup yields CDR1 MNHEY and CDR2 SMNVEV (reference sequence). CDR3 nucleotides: TGTGCCAGCAGTTTGCAAGATACGCAGTATTTT. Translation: CASSLQDTQYF.

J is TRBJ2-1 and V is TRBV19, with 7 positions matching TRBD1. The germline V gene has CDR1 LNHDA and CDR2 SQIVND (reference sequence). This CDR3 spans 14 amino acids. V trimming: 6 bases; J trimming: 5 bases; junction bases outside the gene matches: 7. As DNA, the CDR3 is TGTGCCAGTAGAACGACAGGGTTGGACAATGAGCAGTTCTTC. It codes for CASRTTGLDNEQFF.